The clone carrying this T cell receptor (beta chain) was picked up a small number of times. The source of the sample is a study of T-cell reconstitution after alpha-beta-depleted transplantation in children. Molecular barcoding with unique molecular identifiers was used for the TCRbeta library. TCRdb passed the PCR reads through MiXCR, listing each CDR3 protein once. There are about 610,000 distinct CDR3 sequences in the sample; about 10% occur only once, and about 4.2% lies in the top ten. Sequencing was performed on PBMCs from the stem cell graft donor, taken from the stem cell graft. The TCR was taken from a human donor who donated a stem cell graft to a child with acute myeloid leukemia.

The CDR3 spells CASSYDRTFSSGNTIYF. DNA for the CDR3: TGTGCCAGCAGTTACGACAGGACCTTCTCGTCTGGAAACACCATATATTTT. The genes are TRBV6-2 or TRBV6-3 and TRBJ1-3; possibly TRBD1 for D (6 bases). There are 17 residues in the CDR3. Per germline, CDR1 MNHEY and CDR2 SVGEGT. V lost 2 bases, J lost 1 base, and 15 bases lay in between.